These 12 T cell receptor beta chains were all obtained from the same sample, sequenced in a study of cytomegalovirus exposure and HLA in healthy donors. The PCR ran on 60 Vbeta and 13 Jbeta primers. This table comes from immunoSEQ multiplex PCR, and its TCRdb copy is limited to in-frame clones, with some not included. The sample carries 95,000 to 150,000 clones, about three quarters recorded once. Sequenced: PBMCs. These receptors came from a female donor in good health and CMV-seronegative.

This clone was recorded once. The gene calls are TRBV7-9 and TRBJ2-7, with a tentative D call TRBD2 (5 bases). V lost 2 bases and J lost 2, with 10 bases in between. CDR1 and CDR2 from the germline V gene are SEHNR and FQNEAQ (reference sequence). CDR3 size: 14 residues. DNA of the CDR3: TGTGCCAGCAGCTTAACGGGGATTCCCTACGAGCAGTACTTC. Protein: CASSLTGIPYEQYF.

The chain carries TRBV5-6 and TRBJ1-4, with D possibly TRBD1 on 5 matching bases. Per the germline V gene, CDR1 is SGHDT and CDR2 is YYEEEE. CDR3 size: 16 residues. Trimming took 5 bases from V and 3 from J, leaving 17 bases between them. This CDR3 reads CASSSLFQGSNEKLFF. CDR3 bases: TGTGCCAGCAGTTCCCTCTTCCAGGGCTCTAATGAAAAACTGTTTTTT. The entire variable domain, with the rest obtained from reference TRBV5-6 and TRBJ1-4, is as follows: DAGVTQSPTHLIKTRGQQVTLRCSPKSGHDTVSWYQQALGQGPQFIFQYYEEEERQRGNFPDRFSGHQFPNYSSELNVNALLLGDSALYLCASSSLFQGSNEKLFFGSGTQLSVL.

The chain has TRBV9 and TRBJ2-2; D call uncertain. Trimming pared 0 bases from V and 0 bases from J, leaving 9 bases between. Germline CDR1 reads SGDLS; CDR2 reads YYNGEE. The CDR3 totals 16 residues. The CDR3 loop reads CASSVGSSSNTGELFF. CDR3 coding DNA: TGTGCCAGCAGCGTAGGAAGTAGCTCGAACACCGGGGAGCTGTTTTTT.

This chain connects TRBV29-1 to TRBJ2-7, with 10 bases lining up with TRBD1. Germline CDR1 and CDR2: SQVTM and ANQGSEA. Trimming cost V 3 bases and J 1 base; bases outside gene matches: 9. This CDR3 has 16 amino acids. For the CDR3, the DNA is TGCAGCGTTGACGGGGTCCGGGACAGGGGTTCCTACGAGCAGTACTTC. This encodes CSVDGVRDRGSYEQYF.

A few counts support this clone. The rearrangement joins TRBV30 to TRBJ2-3, with D perhaps TRBD2 (5 bases). Trimming left V 2 bases short and J 6 bases short, with 18 bases between. Germline CDR1 and CDR2: GTSNPN and SVGIG (reference sequence). The CDR3 runs to 15 residues. CDR3 protein: CAWSPTGGSGDTQYF. The CDR3 DNA follows: TGTGCCTGGAGTCCCACCGGTGGTTCGGGGGATACGCAGTATTTT.

The chain has TRBV9 and TRBJ2-5, with 14 bases matching TRBD2. Germline trimming cut 4 bases from V and 4 bases from J; bases unmatched to any gene: 3. The CDR3 spans 15 residues. CDR1 is SGDLS, CDR2 YYNGEE, per germline. The CDR3 DNA reads as TGTGCCAGCAGCCGGGGACTAGCGGGAGTAGAGACCCAGTACTTC. It specifies CASSRGLAGVETQYF. Combining the CDR3 with reference TRBV9 and TRBJ2-5 gives the whole variable domain DSGVTQTPKHLITATGQRVTLRCSPRSGDLSVYWYQQSLDQGLQFLIQYYNGEERAKGNILERFSAQQFPDLHSELNLSSLELGDSALYFCASSRGLAGVETQYFGPGTRLLVL.

The V call is TRBV5-8, the J call TRBJ2-7, with D perhaps TRBD1 (7 bases). From germline, CDR1 is SGHTS and CDR2 YDEGEE. The CDR3 spans 15 residues. Trimming stripped 6 bases from V and 2 bases from J, with 18 bases between. CDR3 sequence (DNA): TGTGCCAGCACCCTAGGGGCAGGGGGGACCTACGAGCAGTACTTC. This codes for CASTLGAGGTYEQYF.

This clone was counted between two and nine times. The chain links TRBV19 to TRBJ2-7; D unresolved. Germline CDR1 reads LNHDA; CDR2 reads SQIVND (reference sequence). This CDR3 has 13 amino acids. The V gene lost 1 base and the J gene lost 3 bases, with 7 bases spanning the gap. The CDR3 DNA sequence: TGTGCCAGTAGTATAGCAGATGGCTACGAGCAGTACTTC. It yields the protein CASSIADGYEQYF.

This sequence joins TRBV7-9 and TRBJ2-7, with 7 nucleotides matching TRBD2. This CDR3 is built from 14 residues. V lost 1 base, J lost 2 bases, and 2 bases stayed unmatched. Germline CDR1 SEHNR, CDR2 FQNEAQ (reference sequence). This chain's CDR3 is CASSLGGGTYEQYF. The CDR3 DNA reads as TGTGCCAGCAGCTTAGGGGGGGGGACCTACGAGCAGTACTTC.

The chain is built from TRBV5-4 and TRBJ2-3; perhaps TRBD1 as D (6 bases). Trimming took 4 bases from V and 2 from J, leaving 17 bases between them. The length of the CDR3 is 16 residues. Looked up from germline, CDR1 is SGHNT and CDR2 is YYREEE (reference sequence). Written as DNA, the CDR3 is TGTGCCAGCAGCCCGGTGACAGGCGTCAACACAGATACGCAGTATTTT. Translated, it gives CASSPVTGVNTDTQYF.

V usage is TRBV28 and J usage is TRBJ1-5, with a weak D call TRBD1 (5 bases). The germline V and J ends were trimmed by 2 bases and 0 bases, with 23 bases remaining between them. The CDR3 has 20 amino acids. The germline gives CDR1 MDHEN, CDR2 SYDVKM. CDR3 region: CASSLMKKTALKISNQPQHF. CDR3 coding DNA: TGTGCCAGCAGTTTAATGAAGAAGACAGCCTTGAAAATTAGCAATCAGCCCCAGCATTTT.

The gene calls are TRBV27 and TRBJ1-2; 7 bases align to TRBD1. Germline V gene sequence: CDR1 MNHEY, CDR2 SMNVEV (reference sequence). V shed 3 bases, J shed 8 bases, and the junction held 9 bases outside the gene matches. This CDR3 comprises 14 residues. The CDR3 nucleotides read TGTGCCAGCAGTTTCCAACAGGGGTCTTTGGGCTACACCTTC. Its translation: CASSFQQGSLGYTF.